Below are 2 T cell receptor beta chains sequenced from a single sample in a study of blood T cell repertoires in COVID-19. Only in-frame clones appear in the TCRdb table, and some are missing; sequencing was by immunoSEQ multiplex PCR. The sample has more than 200,000 clones; approximately 90% are singletons. The sequenced sample was PBMCs or T cells enriched from blood (not recorded which). The receptor source for this set is a middle-aged man who had recovered from COVID-19.

Only a few counts were recorded for this clone. The chain joins TRBV2 to TRBJ1-5; D gene ambiguous. Germline CDR1 reads SNHLY; CDR2 reads FYNNEI. The CDR3 extends over 14 amino acids. The V and J ends lost 8 bases and 1 base respectively, with 12 bases between them. CDR3 protein: CASDGEASNQPQHF. The DNA for the CDR3 is TGTGCCAGCGATGGGGAGGCGAGCAATCAGCCCCAGCATTTT.

This clone was counted between two and nine times. The chain links TRBV23-1 to TRBJ2-7, with D possibly TRBD1 on 6 matching bases. TRBV23-1 is given ORF status, its function remaining uncertain. Trimming shortened V by 8 bases and J by 5 bases, and 19 bases separated the two germline ends. The CDR3 is 14 amino acids. DNA for the CDR3: TGCGCCAGCCGAAAACACAGGGACCCCGACGAGCAGTACTTC. As protein: CASRKHRDPDEQYF.